This entry lists 7 T cell receptor beta chains sequenced from one sample in a study of Siglec-9 on CD8 T cells in melanoma. Data came from immunoSEQ multiplex PCR; TCRdb stores just in-frame clones and leaves some out. The table has about 36,000 clones, more than 65% seen once. The sample taken for sequencing was Siglec-9- CD8+ T cells sorted from blood. Receptors originate from a human donor in good health.

V gene TRBV9 combines with J gene TRBJ2-7; 9 nucleotides agree with TRBD2. The CDR3 length is 16 residues. CDR1 is SGDLS and CDR2 is YYNGEE in the germline V gene. V shed 0 bases and J 5 bases; nucleotides not matched to a gene: 9. The CDR3 is CASSVGGSGSGNEQYF. The CDR3, as DNA: TGTGCCAGCAGCGTAGGGGGTAGCGGGAGTGGCAACGAGCAGTACTTC. Complete variable domain (other parts from reference TRBV9 and TRBJ2-7): DSGVTQTPKHLITATGQRVTLRCSPRSGDLSVYWYQQSLDQGLQFLIQYYNGEERAKGNILERFSAQQFPDLHSELNLSSLELGDSALYFCASSVGGSGSGNEQYFGPGTRLTVT.

CDR3 DNA sequence: TGCGCCAGCAGCTTGGAAAGGCAGGACTCCTACGAGCAGTACTTC. Translating it yields CASSLERQDSYEQYF. The chain carries TRBV5-1 and TRBJ2-7; D is unresolved. V lost 0 bases and J 0 bases, leaving 10 bases between the germline ends. The CDR3 is made up of 15 amino acids. CDR1 and CDR2 (germline): SGHRS, YFSETQ.

The V call is TRBV27, the J call TRBJ1-1; perhaps TRBD1 as D (6 bases). Trimming removed 2 bases at V and 5 bases at J, with 15 bases between. The CDR3 extends over 15 amino acids. Germline CDR1 reads MNHEY; CDR2 reads SMNVEV (reference sequence). The CDR3 region has the DNA TGTGCCAGCAGTTTAGGGGGCGGGGGCATGACTGAAGCTTTCTTT. Amino acid sequence: CASSLGGGGMTEAFF.

This chain uses TRBV6-5 with TRBJ2-1; no reliable D call. The CDR3 extends over 13 amino acids. CDR1 is MNHEY, CDR2 SVGAGI, per germline. The V gene lost 1 base and the J gene lost 9 bases, with 10 bases spanning the gap. Written as DNA, the CDR3 is TGTGCCAGCAGTTACTGGTTTTACGGTGAGCAGTTCTTC. It codes for CASSYWFYGEQFF.

This clone has more than one count but fewer than ten. The chain combines TRBV5-1 with TRBJ1-1, with D possibly TRBD1 on 5 matching bases. The germline V gene encodes CDR1 SGHRS and CDR2 YFSETQ. The CDR3 spans 15 residues. V lost 2 bases and J lost 1, with 12 bases in between. Here the CDR3 reads CASSLGQGRNTEAFF. The CDR3 DNA sequence: TGCGCCAGCAGCTTAGGGCAGGGACGGAACACTGAAGCTTTCTTT.

The rearrangement links TRBV5-1 to TRBJ2-1; 9 bases are shared with TRBD2. This CDR3 contains 17 residues. The germline CDR1 and CDR2 sequences are SGHRS and YFSETQ. V trimming: 0 bases; J trimming: 0 bases; junction bases outside the gene matches: 4. The chain's CDR3 is CASSLEGSGSSYNEQFF. CDR3 nucleotide sequence: TGCGCCAGCAGCTTGGAGGGTAGCGGGAGCTCCTACAATGAGCAGTTCTTC.

The genes are TRBV5-6 and TRBJ2-5; 11 nucleotides line up with TRBD2. Looked up from germline, CDR1 is SGHDT and CDR2 is YYEEEE. J was trimmed by 4 bases and V by 2 bases; bases with no gene match: 7. The CDR3 loop spans 16 amino acids. The CDR3 reads CASSFLAGGHGETQYF. In DNA, the CDR3 is TGTGCCAGCAGCTTCCTAGCGGGGGGCCATGGAGAGACCCAGTACTTC.